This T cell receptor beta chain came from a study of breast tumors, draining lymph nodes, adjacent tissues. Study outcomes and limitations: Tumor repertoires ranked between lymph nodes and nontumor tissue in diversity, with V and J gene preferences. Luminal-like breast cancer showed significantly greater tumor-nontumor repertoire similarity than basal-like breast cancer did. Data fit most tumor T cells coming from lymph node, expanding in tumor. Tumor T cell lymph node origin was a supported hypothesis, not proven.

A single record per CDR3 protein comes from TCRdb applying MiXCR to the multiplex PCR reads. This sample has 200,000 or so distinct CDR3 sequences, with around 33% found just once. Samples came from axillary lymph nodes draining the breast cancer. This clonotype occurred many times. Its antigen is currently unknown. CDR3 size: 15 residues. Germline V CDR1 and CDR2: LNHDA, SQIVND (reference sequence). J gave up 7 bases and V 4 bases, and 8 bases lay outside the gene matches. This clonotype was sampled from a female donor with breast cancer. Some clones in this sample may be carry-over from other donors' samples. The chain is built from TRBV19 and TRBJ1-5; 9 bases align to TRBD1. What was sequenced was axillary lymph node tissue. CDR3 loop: CASSNDRGREQPQHF. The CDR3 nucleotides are TGTGCCAGTAGTAACGACAGGGGGAGAGAACAGCCCCAGCATTTT.